Presented here are 13 T cell receptor beta chains from one specimen sequenced in a study of T-cell reconstitution after alpha-beta-depleted transplantation in children. The authors prepared the TCRbeta library with unique molecular identifiers. TCRdb reprocessed the PCR reads with MiXCR, giving one entry per CDR3 protein. The sample comprises 250,000 to 350,000 distinct CDR3 sequences, 23% of which are singletons, and approximately 11% rests with the top ten. Here the sequenced sample was PBMCs, mostly from graft donor cells, taken 180 days after TCRalphabeta/CD19-depleted stem cell transplant. The receptors were gathered from a male patient younger than 18 who had a stem cell transplant for acute lymphoblastic leukemia, so the T cells may come from the graft donor.

A few counts support this clonotype. The chain uses TRBV20-1 and TRBJ2-3; TRBD2 agrees at 7 bases. With 4 bases clipped from V and 2 bases from J, the junction kept 6 bases outside the gene matches. The CDR3 covers 14 residues. Germline-derived CDR1 and CDR2 are DFQATT and SNEGSKA (reference sequence). The CDR3 bases are TGCAGTGCTACCACCAGCGGGATCACAGATACGCAGTATTTT. Protein sequence: CSATTSGITDTQYF.

The chain links TRBV2 to TRBJ1-3; no clear D gene. V lost 7 bases and J lost 3, with 7 bases in between. This CDR3 has 12 residues. CDR1 and CDR2 (germline): SNHLY, FYNNEI. The DNA for the CDR3 is TGTGCCAGCAACATCCATGGAAACACCATATATTTT. Its translation: CASNIHGNTIYF.

This clonotype was recorded only once. The junction departs from the called germline gene at one end, perhaps through a read error. The V and J genes are TRBV12-3 or TRBV12-4 and TRBJ2-3; D call uncertain. CDR3 length: 15 amino acids. CDR3 sequence: CASSPQHLSTNTQYF. The CDR3 coding sequence is TGTGCCAGCAGTCCCCAGCACTTGAGCACAAATACGCAGTATTTT.

The rearrangement uses TRBV11-2 and TRBJ1-2, with TRBD1 as a possible D gene (6 bases). In germline, CDR1 is SGHAT, CDR2 FQNNGV. This CDR3 has 13 residues. Trimming removed 4 bases at V and 5 bases at J, with 11 bases between. Written as DNA, the CDR3 is TGTGCCAGCAGCTGGGACATATGGTATGGCTACACCTTC. Its translation: CASSWDIWYGYTF. Together with reference TRBV11-2 and TRBJ1-2, the CDR3 gives the full variable domain: EAGVAQSPRYKIIEKRQSVAFWCNPISGHATLYWYQQILGQGPKLLIQFQNNGVVDDSQLPKDRFSAERLKGVDSTLKIQPAKLEDSAVYLCASSWDIWYGYTFGSGTRLTVV.

This clonotype was picked up a small number of times. The rearrangement links TRBV5-1 to TRBJ2-3; tentatively, D is TRBD2 (5 bases). Germline V gene data show CDR1 as SGHRS and CDR2 as YFSETQ. V was trimmed by 2 bases and J by 4 bases, leaving 11 bases between them. The CDR3 sequence is 14 residues long. The CDR3 DNA sequence: TGCGCCAGCAGCTTTCCTAGCAGGCCAGATACGCAGTATTTT. Amino acids: CASSFPSRPDTQYF.

This clonotype was counted between two and nine times. V and J are TRBV2 and TRBJ2-2; TRBD2 matches at 9 bases. V was clipped by 2 bases and J by 7 bases; unmatched bases: 5. Germline CDR1 SNHLY, CDR2 FYNNEI. This CDR3 has 15 residues. The CDR3 is CASSELAGRVGELFF. The CDR3 nucleotides are TGTGCCAGCAGTGAACTAGCGGGAAGAGTCGGGGAGCTGTTTTTT.

This clonotype has just a few counts. The genes are TRBV25-1 and TRBJ1-2; TRBD1 agrees at 12 bases. The CDR3 contains 15 residues. Unmatched junction bases numbered 7, after V lost 3 bases and J lost 8 bases. CDR1 and CDR2 (germline): MGHDK, SYGVNS. The CDR3 sequence is CASSDPGTGGHGYTF. The CDR3 DNA follows: TGTGCCAGCAGTGACCCCGGGACAGGGGGCCACGGCTACACCTTC.

This clonotype was counted between two and nine times. The chain recombines TRBV29-1 with TRBJ2-1, with D maybe TRBD1 (5 bases). Trimming took off 1 base at V and 0 bases at J, with 7 bases between the two ends. This CDR3 region has 14 residues. Germline values: CDR1 SQVTM, CDR2 ANQGSEA. The CDR3 region has the DNA TGCAGCGTTGAAGTAGGGGCCTCCTACAATGAGCAGTTCTTC. Amino acid sequence: CSVEVGASYNEQFF.

This sequence joins TRBV5-1 and TRBJ2-7, with 10 bases fitting TRBD2. The CDR3 length is 15 residues. V shed 0 bases and J 1 base; nucleotides not matched to a gene: 1. Per germline, CDR1 SGHRS and CDR2 YFSETQ. The CDR3 region has the DNA TGCGCCAGCAGCTTGGAACTAGCGGGATCCTACGAGCAGTACTTC. The encoded protein is CASSLELAGSYEQYF.

The table lists this clonotype with a count of one. The chain carries TRBV29-1 and TRBJ2-5, with D tentatively TRBD2 (6 bases). The CDR3 is made up of 14 amino acids. Trimming removed 0 bases from V and 5 bases from J, with 13 bases in between. The germline V gene has CDR1 SQVTM and CDR2 ANQGSEA. The CDR3: CSVEDRGVGETQYF. The CDR3 coding sequence is TGCAGCGTTGAAGATCGCGGGGTTGGGGAGACCCAGTACTTC. Supplemented by reference TRBV29-1 and TRBJ2-5, the full variable domain reads SAVISQKPSRDICQRGTSLTIQCQVDSQVTMMFWYRQQPGQSLTLIATANQGSEATYESGFVIDKFPISRPNLTFSTLTVSNMSPEDSSIYLCSVEDRGVGETQYFGPGTRLLVL.

This clonotype has only a few counts. The gene calls are TRBV4-1 and TRBJ1-5, with unresolved D. The CDR3 has 15 amino acids. Trimming took off 5 bases at V and 0 bases at J, with 11 bases between the two ends. Germline V lookup: CDR1 MGHRA, CDR2 YSYEKL. The CDR3 DNA reads as TGCGCCAGCAGCATGACGGTTTTTAGCAATCAGCCCCAGCATTTT. The encoded protein is CASSMTVFSNQPQHF.

This clonotype showed up many times. The J gene is TRBJ2-4, the V gene TRBV5-5, with D tentatively TRBD2 (6 bases). Trimming left V 0 bases short and J 0 bases short, with 13 bases between. The CDR3 sequence is 17 residues long. Germline V gene sequence: CDR1 SGHKS, CDR2 YYEKEE (reference sequence). In DNA form, the CDR3 reads TGTGCCAGCAGCTTGGGGGACTTGATATTAGCCAAAAACATTCAGTACTTC. Translating gives CASSLGDLILAKNIQYF.

This chain joins TRBV7-8 and TRBJ1-2; no clear D. This CDR3 spans 13 amino acids. The ends were cut back, 1 base at V and 0 bases at J, with 3 bases in the middle. Germline-derived CDR1 and CDR2 are SGHVS and FQNEAQ. CDR3 amino acids: CASSLEPNYGYTF. The CDR3 nucleotides are TGTGCCAGCAGCTTAGAACCTAACTATGGCTACACCTTC.